Below, one T cell receptor beta chain is given with its context. The sample belongs to a study of cytomegalovirus exposure and HLA in healthy donors. Study background: Membership in the Caucasian-associated ancestry cluster was found for around 85% of 398 genotyped donors.

Primers included in the PCR were 60 Vbeta and 13 Jbeta primers. Clones were sequenced by immunoSEQ multiplex PCR, and TCRdb holds only the in-frame ones, with some missing. Here the sample spans around 190,000 clones, about nine tenths being singletons. Germline CDR1 SGHRS, CDR2 YFSETQ. The CDR3 sequence is 14 residues long. V gave up 4 bases and J gave up 3 bases, with 13 bases separating them. The sequence was collected from a boy aged 2 to 10 in good health and CMV-seronegative. The source material was PBMCs. The chain carries TRBV5-1 and TRBJ2-5, with a tentative D call TRBD2 (6 bases). The CDR3 here is CASSQGLWEETQYF. CDR3 DNA sequence: TGCGCCAGCAGCCAGGGACTTTGGGAAGAGACCCAGTACTTC.